This T cell receptor (beta chain) was captured by sequencing in a study of blood T cell repertoires in COVID-19. Study context: Sources were T cells, B-cell-depleted T cells, or PBMCs; the material itself was cDNA or gDNA.

The age range of participants was 18 to 89 years, with residence in about 25 US areas. Individuals in the exposed group had encountered a COVID-19 case within 2 weeks preceding study entry. V was pared by 2 bases and J by 3 bases, with 13 bases between. Germline V lookup: CDR1 LNHDA, CDR2 SQIVND (reference sequence). The CDR3 loop spans 15 amino acids. Authors' methods: The assay estimated nucleated cells by amplifying reference gene primers. Clones were read by immunoSEQ multiplex PCR, and TCRdb kept only the in-frame ones, dropping some. The DNA was the basis for D and trimming; V, J and clone size are from that table. The profile shows 430,000 or so clones, 88% of them singletons.

This TCR was sampled from a woman aged 18-35 years who had been exposed to COVID-19. The chain employs TRBV19 and TRBJ1-1; D not certain. The sequenced sample consisted of PBMCs or T cells enriched from blood (not recorded which). The CDR3 here is CASSINGKIDTEAFF. The CDR3, as DNA: TGTGCCAGTAGTATAAACGGGAAGATCGACACTGAAGCTTTCTTT.